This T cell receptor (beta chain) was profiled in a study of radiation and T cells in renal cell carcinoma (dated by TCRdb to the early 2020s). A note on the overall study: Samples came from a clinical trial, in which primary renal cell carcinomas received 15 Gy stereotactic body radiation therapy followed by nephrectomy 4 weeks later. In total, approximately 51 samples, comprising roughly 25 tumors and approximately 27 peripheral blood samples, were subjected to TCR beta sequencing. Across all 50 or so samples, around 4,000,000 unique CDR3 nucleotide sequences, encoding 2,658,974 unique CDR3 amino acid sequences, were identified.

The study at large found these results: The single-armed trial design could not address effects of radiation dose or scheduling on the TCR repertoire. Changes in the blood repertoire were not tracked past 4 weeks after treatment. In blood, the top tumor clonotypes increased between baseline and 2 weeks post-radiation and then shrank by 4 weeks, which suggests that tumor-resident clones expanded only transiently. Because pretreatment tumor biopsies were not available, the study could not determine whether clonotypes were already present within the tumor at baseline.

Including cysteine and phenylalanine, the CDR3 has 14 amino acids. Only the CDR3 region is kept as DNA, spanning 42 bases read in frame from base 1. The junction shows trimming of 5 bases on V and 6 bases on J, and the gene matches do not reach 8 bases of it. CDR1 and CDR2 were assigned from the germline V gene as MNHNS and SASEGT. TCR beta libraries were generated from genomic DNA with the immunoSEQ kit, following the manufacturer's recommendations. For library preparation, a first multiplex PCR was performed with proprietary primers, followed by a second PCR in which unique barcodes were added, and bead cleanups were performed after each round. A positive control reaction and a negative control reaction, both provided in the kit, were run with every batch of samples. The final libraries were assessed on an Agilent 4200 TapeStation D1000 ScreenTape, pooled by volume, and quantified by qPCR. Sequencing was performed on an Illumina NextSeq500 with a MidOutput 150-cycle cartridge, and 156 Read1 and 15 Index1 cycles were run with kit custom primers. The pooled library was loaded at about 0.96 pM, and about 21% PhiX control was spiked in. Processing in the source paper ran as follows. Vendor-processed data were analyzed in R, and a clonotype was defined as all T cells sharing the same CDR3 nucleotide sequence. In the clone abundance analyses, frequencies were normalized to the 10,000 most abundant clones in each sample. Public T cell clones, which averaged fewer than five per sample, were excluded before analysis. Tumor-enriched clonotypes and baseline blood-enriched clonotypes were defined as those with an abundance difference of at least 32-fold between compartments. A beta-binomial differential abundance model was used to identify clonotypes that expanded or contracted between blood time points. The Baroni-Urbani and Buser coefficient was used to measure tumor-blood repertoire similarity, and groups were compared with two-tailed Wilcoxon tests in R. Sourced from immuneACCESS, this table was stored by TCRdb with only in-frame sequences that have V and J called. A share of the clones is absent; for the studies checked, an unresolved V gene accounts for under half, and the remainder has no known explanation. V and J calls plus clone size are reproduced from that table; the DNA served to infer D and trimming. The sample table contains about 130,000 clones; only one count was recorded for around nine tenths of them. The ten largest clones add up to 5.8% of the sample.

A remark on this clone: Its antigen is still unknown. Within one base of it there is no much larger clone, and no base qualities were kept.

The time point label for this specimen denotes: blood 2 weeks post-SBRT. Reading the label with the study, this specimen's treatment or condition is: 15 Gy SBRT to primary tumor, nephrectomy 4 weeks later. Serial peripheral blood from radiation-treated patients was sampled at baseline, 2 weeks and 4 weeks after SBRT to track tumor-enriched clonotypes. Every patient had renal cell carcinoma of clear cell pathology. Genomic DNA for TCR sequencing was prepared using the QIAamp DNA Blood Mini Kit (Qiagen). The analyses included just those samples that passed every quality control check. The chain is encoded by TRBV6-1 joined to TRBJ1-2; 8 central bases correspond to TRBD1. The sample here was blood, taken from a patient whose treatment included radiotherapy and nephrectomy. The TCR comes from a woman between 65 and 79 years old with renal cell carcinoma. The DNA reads TGTGCCAGCAGTCACACGGACAGGGTACATGGCTACACCTTC. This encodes CASSHTDRVHGYTF.